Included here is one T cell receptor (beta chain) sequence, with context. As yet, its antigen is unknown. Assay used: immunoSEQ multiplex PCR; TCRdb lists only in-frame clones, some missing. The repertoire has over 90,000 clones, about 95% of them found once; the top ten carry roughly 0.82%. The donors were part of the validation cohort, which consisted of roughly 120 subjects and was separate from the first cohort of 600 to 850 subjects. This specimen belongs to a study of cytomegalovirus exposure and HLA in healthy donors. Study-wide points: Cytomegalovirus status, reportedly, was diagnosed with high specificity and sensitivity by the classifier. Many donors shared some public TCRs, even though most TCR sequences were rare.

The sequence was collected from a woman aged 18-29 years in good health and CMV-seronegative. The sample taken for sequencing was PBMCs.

Here the CDR3 reads CASSSGDSTEAFF. The CDR3 DNA sequence: TGCGCCAGCAGCTCGGGGGATAGCACTGAAGCTTTCTTT. The V call is TRBV5-1, the J call TRBJ1-1; a weak D match, TRBD1 (5 bases). The germline V and J ends were trimmed by 3 bases and 4 bases, with 10 bases remaining between them. The CDR3 loop spans 13 amino acids. CDR1 and CDR2 (germline): SGHRS, YFSETQ. Together with reference TRBV5-1 and TRBJ1-1, the CDR3 gives the full variable domain: KAGVTQTPRYLIKTRGQQVTLSCSPISGHRSVSWYQQTPGQGLQFLFEYFSETQRNKGNFPGRFSGRQFSNSRSEMNVSTLELGDSALYLCASSSGDSTEAFFGQGTRLTVV.